This TCR beta chain was sequenced for a study of shared T cell receptors in the human thymus. Germline CDR1 is LNHDA and CDR2 is SQIVND (reference sequence). The CDR3 has 14 amino acids. V was pared by 7 bases and J by 0 bases, with 12 bases between. This clone appeared a single time. Sequenced by immunoSEQ multiplex PCR; TCRdb stores in-frame clones only, minus some. Of about 660,000 clones listed, approximately 90% are singletons. The sample was also linked to a second study, of human thymus T cells. Per that study: Healthy Finnish infants undergoing corrective surgery for congenital heart defects were used as donors. Surgeons resected thymus tissue during corrective heart surgery. Among thymic and blood repertoires, usage of V and J genes appeared biased. Reports from related research described highly overlapping thymic repertoires among unrelated individuals.

The J gene is TRBJ1-1, the V gene TRBV19; weak D call: TRBD1 (5 bases). The source of this sequence is a boy younger than two with a congenital heart defect. Sequenced input: thymocytes. This CDR3 reads CASTVTGLNTEAFF. CDR3 in DNA: TGTGCCAGTACCGTAACAGGCCTGAACACTGAAGCTTTCTTT.